The sample holds a few counts of the clone carrying this T cell receptor (beta chain). This sample is drawn from a study of blood T cell repertoires in COVID-19. Across the whole study: PBMCs, B-cell-depleted T cells, or T cells were the source of the cDNA or gDNA that made up the material.

Participants were placed into cohorts based on the clinical history they reported. Cohort 3 donors were reported recovered after two negative PCRs, clearance, or symptom resolution. In the original analysis: For nucleated cells, counts were estimated from reference gene primer amplification. The method was immunoSEQ multiplex PCR; TCRdb's version includes in-frame clones alone and lacks a portion of them. That table gives V, J and clone size, and the DNA gave D and trimming. The data contain 200,000 or so clones, roughly nine tenths of them singletons. The sequencing input was PBMCs or T cells enriched from blood (not recorded which). This sequence was found in a woman between 25 and 40 years old who had recovered from COVID-19.

The CDR3 here is CASSERGHGNQPQHF. CDR3 bases: TGTGCCAGCAGTGAAAGGGGGCATGGCAATCAGCCCCAGCATTTT. The chain combines TRBV2 with TRBJ1-5, with 7 bases fitting TRBD1. The CDR3 runs 15 residues. Germline CDR1 and CDR2: SNHLY and FYNNEI. The J segment lost 2 bases and the V segment lost 2 bases, leaving 3 bases of the junction unmatched.